The sequence of this T cell receptor (beta chain) was determined in a study of blood T cell repertoires in COVID-19. This CDR3 is 15 amino acids long. The V and J ends lost 3 bases and 0 bases respectively, with 9 bases between them. CDR1 and CDR2 (germline): KGHSH, LQKENI. Using immunoSEQ multiplex PCR, the repertoire was profiled, and TCRdb retains in-frame clones only, with some absent. This sample has about half a million clones, with nearly 90% found just once. This clonotype was sampled from a man younger than 35 with COVID-19, enrolled during active disease. The sample comprised peripheral blood. The V call is TRBV18, the J call TRBJ1-3; the D is unclear. In DNA, the CDR3 is TGTGCCAGCTCACCTCTGAGGGACTCTGGAAACACCATATATTTT. Translated, it gives CASSPLRDSGNTIYF.